This is a list of T cell receptor beta chains from one sample in a study of technical replicates of blood from a handful of donors. Sequencing was performed with immunoSEQ multiplex PCR; in TCRdb, only in-frame clones are kept and a portion is missing. The sample consists of under 95,000 clones, less than 95% of them appearing once. Sequenced sample: T cells isolated from PBMCs. These receptors originate from a human donor in good health. CDR3s include the opening cysteine and the closing phenylalanine or tryptophan. D genes are given only for firm matches. Expanded clones are given a class, and other clones once, few, many or no size at all.

d_call,clone_size,v_call,cdr3_length,j_call,cdr3_aa,cdr3_nt
-,-,TRBV7-2,16,TRBJ1-2,CASSLAPGVFFYGYTF,TGTGCCAGCAGCTTAGCCCCGGGGGTCTTTTTCTATGGCTACACCTTC
-,-,TRBV6-5,14,TRBJ2-7,CASSSPLKTDEQYF,TGTGCCAGCAGCTCCCCCCTCAAGACAGACGAGCAGTACTTC
TRBD1,-,TRBV10-3,12,TRBJ1-3,CAIKDRGNTIYF,TGTGCCATCAAGGACAGGGGAAACACCATATATTTT
-,-,TRBV5-6,15,TRBJ1-1,CASSWDGRGGTEAFF,TGTGCCAGCAGCTGGGACGGTAGGGGGGGAACTGAAGCTTTCTTT
-,-,TRBV2,11,TRBJ1-1,CAGRLNTEAFF,TGCGCGGGAAGACTGAACACTGAAGCTTTCTTT
TRBD1,-,TRBV5-4,14,TRBJ2-5,CASSLETGGQTQYF,TGTGCCAGCAGCTTGGAGACAGGGGGACAGACCCAGTACTTC
TRBD2,once,TRBV5-4,18,TRBJ2-3,CASSSPSRLAGGTDTQYF,TGTGCCAGCAGCTCCCCAAGTAGACTAGCGGGGGGCACAGATACGCAGTATTTT
-,-,TRBV4-2,14,TRBJ1-3,CASSQDISGNTIYF,TGTGCCAGCAGCCAAGACATCTCTGGAAACACCATATATTTT
TRBD1,-,TRBV18,19,TRBJ1-5,CASSPIRTGALNSNQPQHF,TGTGCCAGCTCCCCGATCCGGACAGGTGCACTAAATAGCAATCAGCCCCAGCATTTT
TRBD1,once,TRBV5-4,13,TRBJ1-1,CASSSPGQGWAFF,TGTGCCAGCAGCTCGCCGGGACAGGGTTGGGCTTTCTTT
-,-,TRBV7-2,14,TRBJ1-1,CARYTLGVGTEAFF,TGTGCCAGGTATACTCTCGGGGTAGGCACTGAAGCTTTCTTT
-,-,TRBV11-2,15,TRBJ2-1,CASSPTLEGTGEQFF,TGTGCCAGCAGCCCTACTTTGGAGGGTACGGGTGAGCAGTTCTTC
TRBD2,once,TRBV5-1,16,TRBJ2-5,CASSLSETSVMETQYF,TGCGCCAGCAGCTTAAGTGAGACTAGCGTGATGGAGACCCAGTACTTC
TRBD2,-,TRBV7-9,14,TRBJ2-1,CASSLVGGYNEQFF,TGTGCCAGCAGCTTAGTCGGGGGGTACAATGAGCAGTTCTTC
-,-,TRBV2,13,TRBJ2-1,CASGLRPYNEQFF,TGTGCCAGCGGTTTGCGGCCCTACAATGAGCAGTTCTTC
-,-,TRBV30,12,TRBJ2-7,CAGIIHSYEQYF,TGTGCCGGGATCATACACTCCTACGAGCAGTACTTC
-,-,TRBV2,13,TRBJ2-1,CASSAFFENEQFF,TGTGCCAGCAGTGCTTTTTTTGAGAATGAGCAGTTCTTC
TRBD1,-,TRBV29-1,13,TRBJ2-7,CSVVDRGDYEQYF,TGCAGCGTGGTTGACAGGGGTGATTACGAGCAGTACTTC
TRBD1,-,TRBV28,14,TRBJ2-7,CASSLGQAPNEQYF,TGTGCCAGCAGTTTGGGACAGGCGCCCAACGAGCAGTACTTC
-,-,TRBV6-5,14,TRBJ2-7,CASSFRRDFREQYF,TGTGCCAGCAGTTTCCGCAGGGATTTCCGCGAGCAGTACTTC
-,-,TRBV28,14,TRBJ1-4,CASSLSGEREKLFF,TGTGCCAGCAGTTTATCAGGGGAAAGGGAAAAACTGTTTTTT
TRBD2,-,TRBV7-9,18,TRBJ2-3,CASSLLAGGTIHMYTQYF,TGTGCCAGCAGCTTGCTAGCGGGAGGAACCATACACATGTATACGCAGTATTTT
-,-,TRBV5-1,16,TRBJ2-2,CASSSGPGSITGELFF,TGCGCCAGCAGCTCAGGTCCGGGATCTATTACCGGGGAGCTGTTTTTT
TRBD1,few,TRBV2,14,TRBJ1-1,CASRTYRGRTEAFF,TGTGCCAGCAGAACCTACAGGGGGCGGACTGAAGCTTTCTTT
-,-,TRBV5-4,15,TRBJ1-5,CASSSPREIHQPQHF,TGTGCCAGCAGCTCTCCCCGGGAGATCCATCAGCCCCAGCATTTT
TRBD1,-,TRBV4-1,13,TRBJ1-1,CASSHTGEAEAFF,TGCGCCAGCAGCCATACAGGGGAGGCTGAAGCTTTCTTT
-,-,TRBV6-5,15,TRBJ2-7,CASSTRAAPPYEQYF,TGTGCCAGCAGTACCAGAGCGGCACCACCCTACGAGCAGTACTTC
-,-,TRBV28,14,TRBJ1-6,CASRPPGQNSPLHF,TGTGCCAGCAGACCCCCGGGACAAAATTCACCCCTCCACTTT
-,-,TRBV19,12,TRBJ1-1,CASSPGKTEAFF,TGTGCCAGTAGTCCAGGGAAGACTGAAGCTTTCTTT
-,-,TRBV15,14,TRBJ2-2,CATSKRFASGELFF,TGTGCCACCAGCAAGCGGTTCGCATCCGGGGAGCTGTTTTTT
-,-,TRBV7-9,15,TRBJ2-1,CASSLVTSSYNEQFF,TGTGCCAGCAGCTTAGTCACTAGCTCCTACAATGAGCAGTTCTTC
TRBD2,-,TRBV29-1,15,TRBJ2-7,CSVATSEGVGYEQYF,TGCAGCGTTGCAACTAGCGAAGGTGTAGGCTACGAGCAGTACTTC
-,once,TRBV2,15,TRBJ1-6,CASSEALQKYSPLHF,TGTGCCAGCAGTGAAGCGCTACAGAAGTATTCACCCCTCCACTTT
-,-,TRBV28,16,TRBJ2-7,CASSFAHLANSYEQYF,TGTGCCAGCAGTTTCGCCCATCTAGCGAACTCCTACGAGCAGTACTTC
-,-,TRBV11-3,15,TRBJ2-5,CASSLAAGWQETQYF,TGTGCCAGCAGCTTAGCGGCAGGGTGGCAAGAGACCCAGTACTTC
-,once,TRBV11-3,15,TRBJ2-7,CASSLDIQSLNEQYF,TGTGCCAGCAGCTTAGACATCCAGTCCCTCAACGAGCAGTACTTC
TRBD1,-,TRBV25-1,15,TRBJ1-1,CASSELGTVVSEAFF,TGTGCCAGCAGTGAACTCGGGACAGTAGTTTCTGAAGCTTTCTTT
-,-,TRBV2,13,TRBJ2-7,CAISGLSNYEQYF,TGTGCCATTTCGGGACTCTCGAACTACGAGCAGTACTTC
-,-,TRBV2,14,TRBJ1-4,CASSATGRIDKLFF,TGTGCCAGCAGTGCAACAGGGCGAATTGATAAACTGTTTTTT
-,-,TRBV14,12,TRBJ1-2,CASSQSNYGYTF,TGTGCCAGCAGCCAGAGTAACTATGGCTACACCTTC
-,-,TRBV6-5,14,TRBJ2-3,CASSYSAGTDTQYF,TGTGCCAGCAGTTACTCGGCGGGGACAGATACGCAGTATTTT
TRBD2,-,TRBV28,17,TRBJ2-5,CASSFTTSGRPQETQYF,TGTGCCAGCAGTTTTACGACTAGCGGGAGGCCCCAAGAGACCCAGTACTTC
TRBD1,-,TRBV6-4,17,TRBJ1-3,CASNGGTGTLSGNTIYF,TGTGCCAGCAACGGGGGGACAGGCACACTCTCTGGAAACACCATATATTTT
-,-,TRBV5-1,13,TRBJ2-7,CARRRERSYEQYF,TGCGCCAGACGCAGAGAGCGATCCTACGAGCAGTACTTC
-,-,TRBV5-5,14,TRBJ2-7,CASSQLVSESEQYF,TGTGCCAGCAGCCAATTGGTATCGGAGAGCGAGCAGTACTTC
-,-,TRBV7-9,13,TRBJ2-7,CASSIKGEGEQYF,TGTGCCAGCAGCATAAAAGGAGAGGGAGAGCAGTACTTC
-,-,TRBV27,12,TRBJ2-1,CASRGLDNEQFF,TGTGCCAGCAGGGGACTCGACAATGAGCAGTTCTTC
-,-,TRBV7-6,14,TRBJ2-2,CASSLAGEGGELFF,TGTGCCAGCAGCCTCGCAGGGGAGGGCGGGGAGCTGTTTTTT
-,-,TRBV25-1,12,TRBJ2-7,CASSDLYYEQYF,TGTGCCAGCAGTGACCTGTATTACGAGCAGTACTTC
TRBD2,-,TRBV27,17,TRBJ2-5,CASSSGSAGTGSGTQYF,TGTGCCAGCAGTTCGGGATCAGCGGGGACCGGATCGGGGACCCAGTACTTC
TRBD1,-,TRBV29-1,12,TRBJ1-2,CSGGQGSGGYTF,TGCAGCGGGGGACAGGGCAGTGGTGGCTACACCTTC
-,-,TRBV7-9,14,TRBJ2-5,CASSRMTGQETQYF,TGTGCCAGCAGCAGGATGACAGGCCAAGAGACCCAGTACTTC
-,-,TRBV7-2,15,TRBJ1-6,CASSLDGQAFSPLHF,TGTGCCAGCAGCTTAGACGGCCAGGCGTTTTCACCCCTCCACTTT
TRBD1,-,TRBV14,13,TRBJ1-2,CASRPTGSYGYTF,TGTGCCAGCAGGCCGACAGGGTCCTATGGCTACACCTTC